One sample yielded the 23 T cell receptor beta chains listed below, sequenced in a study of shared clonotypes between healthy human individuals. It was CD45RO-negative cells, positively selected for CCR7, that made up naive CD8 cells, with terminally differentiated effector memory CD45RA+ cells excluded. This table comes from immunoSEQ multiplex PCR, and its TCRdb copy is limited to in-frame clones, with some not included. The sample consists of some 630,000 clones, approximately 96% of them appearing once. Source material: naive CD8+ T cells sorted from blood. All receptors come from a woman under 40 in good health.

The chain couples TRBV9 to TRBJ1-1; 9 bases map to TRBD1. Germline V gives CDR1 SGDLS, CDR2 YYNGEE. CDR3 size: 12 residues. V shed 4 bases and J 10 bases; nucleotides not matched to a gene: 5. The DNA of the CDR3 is TGTGCCAGCAGCCTGGGACAGGGAAGAGCTTTCTTT. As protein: CASSLGQGRAFF.

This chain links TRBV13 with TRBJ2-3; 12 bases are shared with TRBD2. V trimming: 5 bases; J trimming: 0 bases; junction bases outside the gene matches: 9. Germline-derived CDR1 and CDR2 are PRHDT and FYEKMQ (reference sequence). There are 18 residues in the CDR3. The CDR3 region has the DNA TGTGCCAGCAGCCCAAGCCCAGGGACTAGCGGGAGCACAGATACGCAGTATTTT. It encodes CASSPSPGTSGSTDTQYF.

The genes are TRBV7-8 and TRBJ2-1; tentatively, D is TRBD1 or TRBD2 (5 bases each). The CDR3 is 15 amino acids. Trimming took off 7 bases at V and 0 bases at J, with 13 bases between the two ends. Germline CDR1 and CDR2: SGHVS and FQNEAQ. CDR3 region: CASNPGRSSYNEQFF. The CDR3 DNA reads TGTGCCAGCAACCCGGGACGCAGCTCCTACAATGAGCAGTTCTTC.

The CDR3, as DNA: TGTGCCAGCAGCTTAGGGGACTACGAGCAGTACTTC. Protein product: CASSLGDYEQYF. This rearrangement joins TRBV13 to TRBJ2-7, with D uncertain. The CDR3 consists of 12 residues. V shed 0 bases and J shed 3 bases, with 3 bases lying between them. Germline V gene lookup returns CDR1 PRHDT and CDR2 FYEKMQ (reference sequence).

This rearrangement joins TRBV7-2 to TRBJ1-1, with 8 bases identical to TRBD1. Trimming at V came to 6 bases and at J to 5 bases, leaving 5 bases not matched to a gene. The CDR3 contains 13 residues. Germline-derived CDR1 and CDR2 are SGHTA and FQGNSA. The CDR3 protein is CASRLQGGTEAFF. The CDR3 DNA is TGTGCCAGCAGATTACAGGGGGGAACTGAAGCTTTCTTT.

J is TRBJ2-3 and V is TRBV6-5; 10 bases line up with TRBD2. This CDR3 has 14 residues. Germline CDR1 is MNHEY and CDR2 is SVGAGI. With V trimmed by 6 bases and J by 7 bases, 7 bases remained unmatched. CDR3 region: CASSPPSGGHTQYF. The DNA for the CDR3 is TGTGCCAGCAGCCCCCCTAGCGGGGGCCATACGCAGTATTTT.

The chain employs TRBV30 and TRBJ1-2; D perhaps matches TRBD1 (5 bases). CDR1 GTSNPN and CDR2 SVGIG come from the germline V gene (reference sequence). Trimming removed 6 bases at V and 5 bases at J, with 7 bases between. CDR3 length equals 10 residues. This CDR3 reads CACRQYGYTF. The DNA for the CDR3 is TGTGCCTGCCGACAGTATGGCTACACCTTC.

CDR3 sequence (DNA): TGTGCCAGCATCGCGTTCCGGGACAGCCAAGAGACCCAGTACTTC. Translating it yields CASIAFRDSQETQYF. The V gene is TRBV2, the J gene TRBJ2-5; 7 bases line up with TRBD1. Trimming cost V 7 bases and J 1 base; bases outside gene matches: 9. This CDR3 contains 15 residues. Germline V gene sequence: CDR1 SNHLY, CDR2 FYNNEI.

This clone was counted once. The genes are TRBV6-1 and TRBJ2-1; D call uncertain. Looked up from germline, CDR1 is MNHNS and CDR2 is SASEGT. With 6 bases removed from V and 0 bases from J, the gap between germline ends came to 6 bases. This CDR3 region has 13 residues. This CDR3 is CASRASSYNEQFF. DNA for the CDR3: TGTGCCAGCAGGGCGAGCTCCTACAATGAGCAGTTCTTC.

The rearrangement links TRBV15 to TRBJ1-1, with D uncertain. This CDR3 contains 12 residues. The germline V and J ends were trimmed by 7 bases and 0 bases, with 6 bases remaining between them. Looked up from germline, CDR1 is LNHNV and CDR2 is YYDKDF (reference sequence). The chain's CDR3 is CATTGMNTEAFF. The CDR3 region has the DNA TGTGCCACCACGGGGATGAACACTGAAGCTTTCTTT.

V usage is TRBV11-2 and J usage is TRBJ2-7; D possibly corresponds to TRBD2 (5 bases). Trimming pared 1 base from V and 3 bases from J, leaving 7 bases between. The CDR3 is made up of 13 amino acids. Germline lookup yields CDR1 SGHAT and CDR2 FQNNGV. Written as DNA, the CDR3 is TGTGCCAGCAGCTTAGGACTAATCTACGAGCAGTACTTC. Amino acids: CASSLGLIYEQYF.

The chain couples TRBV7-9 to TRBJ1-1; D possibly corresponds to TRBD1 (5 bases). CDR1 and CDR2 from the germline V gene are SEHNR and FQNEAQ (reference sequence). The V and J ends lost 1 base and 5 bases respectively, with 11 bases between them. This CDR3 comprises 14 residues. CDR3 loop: CASSLVDSRTEAFF. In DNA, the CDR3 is TGTGCCAGCAGCTTAGTCGACAGTCGTACTGAAGCTTTCTTT. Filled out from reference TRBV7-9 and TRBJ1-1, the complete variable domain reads DTGVSQNPRHKITKRGQNVTFRCDPISEHNRLYWYRQTLGQGPEFLTYFQNEAQLEKSRLLSDRFSAERPKGSFSTLEIQRTEQGDSAMYLCASSLVDSRTEAFFGQGTRLTVV.

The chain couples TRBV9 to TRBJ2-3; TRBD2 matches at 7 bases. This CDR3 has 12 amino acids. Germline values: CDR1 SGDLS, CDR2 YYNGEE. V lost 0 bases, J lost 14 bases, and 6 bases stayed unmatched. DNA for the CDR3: TGTGCCAGCAGCGTAGACGGGGGGATGAGGTATTTT. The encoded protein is CASSVDGGMRYF.

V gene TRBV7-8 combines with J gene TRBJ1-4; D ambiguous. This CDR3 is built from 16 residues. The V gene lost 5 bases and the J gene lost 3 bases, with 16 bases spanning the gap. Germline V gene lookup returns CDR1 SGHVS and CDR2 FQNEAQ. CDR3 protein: CASSPMLGSSNEKLFF. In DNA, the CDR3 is TGTGCCAGCAGCCCAATGCTTGGCAGCTCTAATGAAAAACTGTTTTTT.

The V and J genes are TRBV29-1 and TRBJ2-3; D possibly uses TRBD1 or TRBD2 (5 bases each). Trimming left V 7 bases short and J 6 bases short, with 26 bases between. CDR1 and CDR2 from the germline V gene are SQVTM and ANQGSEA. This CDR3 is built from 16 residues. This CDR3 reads CSAFLRDLRRPDTQYF. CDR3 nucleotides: TGCAGCGCTTTCCTCCGGGACCTCCGCCGCCCTGATACGCAGTATTTT.

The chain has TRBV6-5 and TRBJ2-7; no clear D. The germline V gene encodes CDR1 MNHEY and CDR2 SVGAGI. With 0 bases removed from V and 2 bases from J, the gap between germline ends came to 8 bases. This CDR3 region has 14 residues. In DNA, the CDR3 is TGTGCCAGCAGTTACTCGGTATCTCCCTACGAGCAGTACTTC. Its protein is CASSYSVSPYEQYF.

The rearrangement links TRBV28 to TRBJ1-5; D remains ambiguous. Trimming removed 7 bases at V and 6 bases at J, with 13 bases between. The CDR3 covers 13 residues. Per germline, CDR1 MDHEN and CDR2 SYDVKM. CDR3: CASTRRVGQPQHF. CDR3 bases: TGTGCCAGCACCCGGCGGGTGGGTCAGCCCCAGCATTTT.

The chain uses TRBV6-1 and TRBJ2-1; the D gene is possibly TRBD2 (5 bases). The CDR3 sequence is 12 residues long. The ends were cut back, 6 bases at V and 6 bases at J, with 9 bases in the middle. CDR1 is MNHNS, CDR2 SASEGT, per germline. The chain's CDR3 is CASRALGNEQFF. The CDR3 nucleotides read TGTGCCAGCAGGGCACTAGGCAATGAGCAGTTCTTC.

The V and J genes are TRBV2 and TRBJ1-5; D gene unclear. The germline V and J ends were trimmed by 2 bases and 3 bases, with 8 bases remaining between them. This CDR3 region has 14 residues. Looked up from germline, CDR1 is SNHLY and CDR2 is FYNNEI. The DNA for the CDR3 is TGTGCCAGCAGTGAAACGGGAGACAATCAGCCCCAGCATTTT. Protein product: CASSETGDNQPQHF.

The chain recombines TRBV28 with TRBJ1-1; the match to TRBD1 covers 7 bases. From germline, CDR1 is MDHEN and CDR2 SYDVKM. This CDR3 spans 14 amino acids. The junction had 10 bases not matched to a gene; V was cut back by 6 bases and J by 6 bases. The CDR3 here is CASRYSGGAAEAFF. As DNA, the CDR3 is TGTGCCAGCAGGTATTCAGGGGGTGCGGCTGAAGCTTTCTTT. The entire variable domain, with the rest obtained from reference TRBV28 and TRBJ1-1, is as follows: DVKVTQSSRYLVKRTGEKVFLECVQDMDHENMFWYRQDPGLGLRLIYFSYDVKMKEKGDIPEGYSVSREKKERFSLILESASTNQTSMYLCASRYSGGAAEAFFGQGTRLTVV.

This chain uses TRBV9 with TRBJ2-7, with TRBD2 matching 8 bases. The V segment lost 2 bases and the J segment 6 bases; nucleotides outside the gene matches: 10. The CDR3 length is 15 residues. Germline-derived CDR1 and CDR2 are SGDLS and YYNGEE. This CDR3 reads CASSVRSGKSAEQYF. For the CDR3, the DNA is TGTGCCAGCAGCGTCCGTAGCGGGAAGAGCGCCGAGCAGTACTTC.

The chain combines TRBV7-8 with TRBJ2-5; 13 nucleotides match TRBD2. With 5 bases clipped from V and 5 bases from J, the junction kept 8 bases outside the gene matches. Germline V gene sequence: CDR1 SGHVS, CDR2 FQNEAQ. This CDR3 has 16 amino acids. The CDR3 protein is CASSQGTSGIGETQYF. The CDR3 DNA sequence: TGTGCCAGCAGCCAAGGGACTAGCGGGATAGGGGAGACCCAGTACTTC.

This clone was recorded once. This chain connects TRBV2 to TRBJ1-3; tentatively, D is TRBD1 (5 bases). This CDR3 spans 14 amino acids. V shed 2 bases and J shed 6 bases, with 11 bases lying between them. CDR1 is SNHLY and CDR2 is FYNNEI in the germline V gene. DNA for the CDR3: TGTGCCAGCAGTGAACGACGGGACGTAAACACCATATATTTT. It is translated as CASSERRDVNTIYF.